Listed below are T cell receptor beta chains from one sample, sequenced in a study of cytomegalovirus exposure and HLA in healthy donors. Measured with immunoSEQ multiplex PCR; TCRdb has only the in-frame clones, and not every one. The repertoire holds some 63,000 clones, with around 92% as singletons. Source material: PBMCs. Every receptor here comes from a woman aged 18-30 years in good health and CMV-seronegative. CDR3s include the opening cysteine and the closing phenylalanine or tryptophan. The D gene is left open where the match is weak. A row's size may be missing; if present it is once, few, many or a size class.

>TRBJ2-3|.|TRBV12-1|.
TGTGCCAGCAGCTTTGGCGCCACCGGGACTAGCGGGGGAGATACGCAGTATTTT
CASSFGATGTSGGDTQYF
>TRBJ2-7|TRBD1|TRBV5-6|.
TGTGCCAGCAGCGGATTCCGGGACAGAGCAAACTTC
CASSGFRDRANF
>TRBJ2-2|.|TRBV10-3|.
TGTGCCATCAGTGAGTGGGAGGACACCGGGGAGCTGTTTTTT
CAISEWEDTGELFF
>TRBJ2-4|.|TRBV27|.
TGTGCCAGCAAACCGGGTAACCGGGACATTCAGTACTTC
CASKPGNRDIQYF
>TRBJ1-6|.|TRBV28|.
TGTGCCAGCAGGGGGTACAGGCGTAGCTCCTATAATTCACCCCTCCACTTT
CASRGYRRSSYNSPLHF
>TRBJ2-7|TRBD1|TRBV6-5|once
TGTGCCAGCAGTTCGACAGGGTCAGGTTCGGGCGAGCAGTACTTC
CASSSTGSGSGEQYF
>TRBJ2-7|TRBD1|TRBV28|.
TGTGCCAGCAGTTCAACTCCCGGGACAGGGCCCCACGAGCAGTACTTC
CASSSTPGTGPHEQYF
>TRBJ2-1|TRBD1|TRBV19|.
TGTGCCACAATAACCGGGACAGGGAGCAATGAGCAGTTCTTC
CATITGTGSNEQFF
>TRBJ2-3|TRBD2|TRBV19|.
TGTGCCAGTAGTATAGGCGCCGGGACTAGCCGCGCAGATACGCAGTATTTT
CASSIGAGTSRADTQYF
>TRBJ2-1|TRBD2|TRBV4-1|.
TGCGCCAGCAGCCCCCTGGCCCTGCGGGAGAAGGGGAATGAGCAGTTCTTC
CASSPLALREKGNEQFF
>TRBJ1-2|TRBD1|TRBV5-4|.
TGTGCCAGCAGTACGACAGGGCCCGACTATGGCTACACCTTC
CASSTTGPDYGYTF
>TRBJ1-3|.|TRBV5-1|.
TGCGCCAGCAGCTTGAGCCTTGGACAGCCAGCCACCATATATTTT
CASSLSLGQPATIYF
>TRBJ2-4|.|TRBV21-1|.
TGTGCCAGCAGCAAAGCCGTAGCGCCCTACAAAAACATTCAGTACTTC
CASSKAVAPYKNIQYF
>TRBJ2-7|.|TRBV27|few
TGTGCCAGCAGTTCCGCTAGGGAGTACGAGCAGTACTTC
CASSSAREYEQYF
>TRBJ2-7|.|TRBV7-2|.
TGTGCCAGCAGCTTAAATAGCGGACCCTACGAGCAGTACTTC
CASSLNSGPYEQYF
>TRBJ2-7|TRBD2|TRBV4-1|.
TGCGCCAGCAGCCAAGGTCAGGGAGGGCCCCCCTACGAGCAGTACTTC
CASSQGQGGPPYEQYF
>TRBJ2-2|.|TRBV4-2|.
TGTGCCAGCAGCCCCCAAGTATCCGGCACCGGGGAGCTGTTTTTT
CASSPQVSGTGELFF
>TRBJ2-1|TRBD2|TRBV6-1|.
TGTGCCAGCACCGGACTAGCGGGGGCCAATGAGCAGTTCTTC
CASTGLAGANEQFF
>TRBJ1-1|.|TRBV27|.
TGTGCCAGCAGTTTATCCCAACTGCACGGGAATTCTTTCTTT
CASSLSQLHGNSFF
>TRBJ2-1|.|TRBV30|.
TGTGCCTCCCTTTCGGGTGAGCAGTTCTTC
CASLSGEQFF
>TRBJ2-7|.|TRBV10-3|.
TGTGCCATCAGTGAGGAGGCGAACGAGCAGTACTTC
CAISEEANEQYF
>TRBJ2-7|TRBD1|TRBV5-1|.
TGCGCCAGCAGCCCTTGGACAGGGGACAACGAGCAGTACTTC
CASSPWTGDNEQYF
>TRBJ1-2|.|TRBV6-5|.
TGTGCCAGCAGTTACTCGAAGGGCATAGGACAAAGCTACACCTTC
CASSYSKGIGQSYTF
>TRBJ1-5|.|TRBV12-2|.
TGTGCAAGTCGCTTAGCTTATGTTGGGGGCGCCGGGGGCAATCAGCCCCAGCATTTT
CASRLAYVGGAGGNQPQHF
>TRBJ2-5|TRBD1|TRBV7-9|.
TGTGCCAGCAGCTTAGGCGGGGACAGGTTCCAAGAGACCCAGTACTTC
CASSLGGDRFQETQYF
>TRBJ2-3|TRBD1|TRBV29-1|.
TGCAGCGTTGAAGGTCGGGACCAGGGGGCTGATACGCAGTATTTT
CSVEGRDQGADTQYF
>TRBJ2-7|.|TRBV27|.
TGTGCCAGCAGTAACAGCTCCTACGAGCAGTACTTC
CASSNSSYEQYF
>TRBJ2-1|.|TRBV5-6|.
TGTGCCTCGGGGACTTACAATGAGCAGTTCTTC
CASGTYNEQFF
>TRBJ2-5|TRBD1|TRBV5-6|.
TGTGCCAGCAGCGCCGGACAGGGCGGCGTGGAGACCCAGTACTTC
CASSAGQGGVETQYF
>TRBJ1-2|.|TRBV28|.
TGTGCCACCCAAGCGGCCTATGGCTACACCTTC
CATQAAYGYTF
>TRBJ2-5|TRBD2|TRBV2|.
TGTGCCAGCAGTGAAGGGGTACTAGCGGGGTTCGGGACCCAGTACTTC
CASSEGVLAGFGTQYF
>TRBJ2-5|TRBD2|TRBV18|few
TGTGCCAGCTCACCAGCTAGCGGGGGACAAGAGACCCAGTACTTC
CASSPASGGQETQYF
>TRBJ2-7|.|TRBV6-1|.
TGTGCCAGCAGAACCAGGGGGGAGCGATCCTACGAGCAGTACTTC
CASRTRGERSYEQYF
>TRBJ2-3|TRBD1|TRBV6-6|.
TGTGCCAGCAAGGAGACAGGGATGAATACGCAGTATTTT
CASKETGMNTQYF
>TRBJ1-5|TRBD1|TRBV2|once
TGTGCCAGCAACAGGGGGGGACAGCCCCAGCATTTT
CASNRGGQPQHF
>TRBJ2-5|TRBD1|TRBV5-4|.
TGTGCCAGCAGCTTGGCAAGGGGGCGGGAAGAGACCCAGTACTTC
CASSLARGREETQYF
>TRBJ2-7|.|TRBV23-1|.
TGCGCCAGCAGTCATCCAGGGGCTTCCTACGAGCAGTACTTC
CASSHPGASYEQYF
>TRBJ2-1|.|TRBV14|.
TGTGCCAGCAGCCAAGTTACAGGGAATGAGCAGTTCTTC
CASSQVTGNEQFF
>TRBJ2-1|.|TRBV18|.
TGTGCCAGCTCACCCTCCCCAGGAGGTAATGAGCAGTTCTTC
CASSPSPGGNEQFF